These 2 T cell receptor beta chains were sequenced from one sample in a study of blood T cell repertoires in COVID-19. The assay was immunoSEQ multiplex PCR, and TCRdb's table has in-frame clones only and misses some. There are some 240,000 clones in the sample; 84% occur only once, and around 1.5% lies in the top ten. Material: peripheral blood. All receptors come from a woman aged 40 to 49 who had recovered from COVID-19.

The chain links TRBV4-3 to TRBJ2-3; possibly TRBD2 for D (5 bases). Trimming pared 1 base from V and 8 bases from J, leaving 13 bases between. This CDR3 is 14 amino acids long. The germline CDR1 and CDR2 sequences are LGHNA and YSLEER. The CDR3 nucleotides read TGCGCCAGCAGCCAAGCCGCGACTACTGTTACGCAGTATTTT. Its protein product is CASSQAATTVTQYF.

The chain is built from TRBV10-3 and TRBJ2-7; weak D call: TRBD1 (6 bases). Trimming stripped 2 bases from V and 1 base from J, with 12 bases between. The CDR3 extends over 15 amino acids. Germline V lookup: CDR1 ENHRY, CDR2 SYGVKD. The CDR3 DNA reads as TGTGCCATCAGTGAGAGGGACATCCGTTCCTACGAGCAGTACTTC. It yields the protein CAISERDIRSYEQYF.